This TCR beta chain was identified during a study of T cells and copy number aberrations in small-cell lung cancer. Every patient either smoked or had heavy second-hand smoke exposure. Three regions per formalin-fixed paraffin-embedded tumor block were collected using a grid approach. Assay: immunoSEQ multiplex PCR; the TCRdb copy retains only in-frame clones and omits some. This table has around 1,100 clones, about nine tenths appearing once. V lost 3 bases and J lost 9, with 9 bases in between. The length of the CDR3 is 11 residues. Germline V lookup: CDR1 SQVTM, CDR2 ANQGSEA. Of note for this clone: The antigen is not known.

Whole-study findings and limits: Adjacent lung showed higher T-cell richness and clonality than tumors; density difference nonsignificant. Findings need validation given the study's small sample size.

The source is a man aged 55 to 70 with small cell lung cancer. The rearrangement links TRBV29-1 to TRBJ2-1; D remains ambiguous. Sequencing input: tumor tissue. CDR3: CSVEPSREQFF. Written as DNA, the CDR3 is TGCAGCGTTGAGCCAAGCCGTGAGCAGTTCTTC.